These T cell receptor beta chains were read from a single sample in a study of beta chain features in type 1 diabetes. Repertoires were generated with immunoSEQ multiplex PCR, while TCRdb's copy carries only in-frame clones and drops some. The sample shows about 290,000 clones, approximately 8.1% of them seen only once. Sequenced: central memory CD4+ T cells from blood. The receptors were gathered from a young woman in good health. Each CDR3 is given with its conserved first and last residue. The D gene is left open where the match is weak. For some rows the clone size is stated as once, few or many, or as a class when expanded; others skip it.

D	J	V	size	DNA	CDR3
NA	TRBJ2-6	TRBV7-2	few	TGTGCCAGCAGCCCTCAATCTGGGGCCAACGTCCTGACTTTC	CASSPQSGANVLTF
TRBD2	TRBJ2-3	TRBV4-3	NA	TGCGCCAGCAGCCGAAGCATAGCGGGGCTTAGCACAGATACGCAGTATTTT	CASSRSIAGLSTDTQYF
NA	TRBJ1-2	TRBV7-2	NA	TGTGCCAGCAGCTTAGAACCCTATGGGGGTGGCTACACCTTC	CASSLEPYGGGYTF
NA	TRBJ2-5	TRBV6-5	NA	TGTGCCAGCAGTTACTGGGCAGTGGGGACACAAGAGACCCAGTACTTC	CASSYWAVGTQETQYF
TRBD1	TRBJ1-1	TRBV29-1	NA	TGCAGCGTTGAAGACCGGGACAGATCTTTCTTT	CSVEDRDRSFF
NA	TRBJ2-3	TRBV18	few	TGTGCCAGCTCCCTATCGGGTAGCACAGATACGCAGTATTTT	CASSLSGSTDTQYF
TRBD2	TRBJ2-5	TRBV6-1	NA	TGTGCCAGCACCCGGGGAGGGCCTCGGGAGACCCAGTACTTC	CASTRGGPRETQYF
NA	TRBJ1-3	TRBV4-3	few	TGCGCCAGCAGCCAAACCGCGTCAGGGATAGCGGCTGGAAACACCATATATTTT	CASSQTASGIAAGNTIYF
TRBD1	TRBJ2-3	TRBV7-2	few	TGTGCCAGCAGCTTGACAGGGGCAGATACGCAGTATTTT	CASSLTGADTQYF
NA	TRBJ1-6	TRBV7-2	few	TGTGCCAGCAGCTTATCTTATAATTCACCCCTCCACTTT	CASSLSYNSPLHF
NA	TRBJ2-1	TRBV7-6	NA	TGTGCCAGCAGTAAAGAGACGGGAAATGAGCAGTTCTTC	CASSKETGNEQFF
TRBD1	TRBJ1-2	TRBV30	few	TGTGCCTGGAGTCTCTCCCGGGGGGGACAGGGAAGATATGGCTACACCTTC	CAWSLSRGGQGRYGYTF
NA	TRBJ2-7	TRBV6-6	NA	TGTGCCAGCTCTCTAAGCGGCCCGTCCCTATACGAGCAGTACTTC	CASSLSGPSLYEQYF
TRBD1	TRBJ2-2	TRBV7-8	NA	TGTGCCAGCAGCTTAAACAGGGGGCTTGGCGGGGAGCTGTTTTTT	CASSLNRGLGGELFF
TRBD1	TRBJ1-1	TRBV6-5	NA	TGTGCCAGCAGACCAGGGGGCGCCGACACTGAAGCTTTCTTT	CASRPGGADTEAFF
TRBD1	TRBJ1-1	TRBV5-6	few	TGTGCCAGCAGCCTACAGGGGACGTCAGCTGAAGCTTTCTTT	CASSLQGTSAEAFF
NA	TRBJ1-2	TRBV7-3	few	TGTGCCAGCAGCCCTACAGGGACGGGTGGCTACACCTTC	CASSPTGTGGYTF
NA	TRBJ2-1	TRBV5-1	NA	TGCGCCAGCAGCTTGGGGCCGAACTACAATGAGCAGTTCTTC	CASSLGPNYNEQFF
NA	TRBJ2-5	TRBV7-9	few	TGTGCCAGCAGCGGACGGGGGACCCAGTACTTC	CASSGRGTQYF
TRBD2	TRBJ2-2	TRBV6-5	few	TGTGCCAGCAGCCCCGGGACTAGTAATACCGGGGAGCTGTTTTTT	CASSPGTSNTGELFF
TRBD1	TRBJ1-2	TRBV5-1	NA	TGCGCCAGCAGCTTTGAGACCGGGACAGCCTATGGCTACACCTTC	CASSFETGTAYGYTF
TRBD1	TRBJ1-2	TRBV7-6	few	TGTGCCAGCAGCACCAGACCGGGACAGGGAAGTGGCTACACCTTC	CASSTRPGQGSGYTF
NA	TRBJ1-2	TRBV4-3	NA	TGCGCCAGCCGCCCGGCGTACAGACAGAACTATGGCTACACCTTC	CASRPAYRQNYGYTF
NA	TRBJ1-6	TRBV30	NA	TGTGCCTGGAGTGCCCTGGTGTCCTCCTATAATTCACCCCTCCACTTT	CAWSALVSSYNSPLHF
NA	TRBJ2-5	TRBV2	NA	TGTGCCAGCAGTGTTACAGGGCATCAAGAGACCCAGTACTTC	CASSVTGHQETQYF
NA	TRBJ1-2	TRBV5-1	few	TGCGCCAGCAGCTTGGCGGGCTCTTCAGGGAATCCTTATGGCTACACCTTC	CASSLAGSSGNPYGYTF
TRBD2	TRBJ2-1	TRBV19	NA	TGTGCCAGTAGTATATCGCGGGGGTTCTACAATGAGCAGTTCTTC	CASSISRGFYNEQFF
NA	TRBJ2-1	TRBV7-3	NA	TGTGCCAGCAGAGGGTCGAGCGGTGAGCAGTTCTTC	CASRGSSGEQFF
TRBD1	TRBJ1-1	TRBV5-1	few	TGCGCCAGCAGCTTGGGAGCCGGGACAGGGGGCGGGGCTTTCTTT	CASSLGAGTGGGAFF
NA	TRBJ2-5	TRBV27	many	TGTGCCAGCAGTTTTAGAGAGACCCAGTACTTC	CASSFRETQYF
TRBD2	TRBJ2-5	TRBV5-1	many	TGCGCCAGCAGCGTCCGGGGGGACCAAGAGACCCAGTACTTC	CASSVRGDQETQYF
NA	TRBJ2-7	TRBV25-1	few	TGTGCCAGTTCTCTCGGGTACGAGCAGTACTTC	CASSLGYEQYF
TRBD2	TRBJ2-5	TRBV14	NA	TGTGCCAGCAGCCGGCCCGGGACTAGCGGGAGAGAGACCCAGTACTTC	CASSRPGTSGRETQYF
NA	TRBJ1-6	TRBV19	NA	TGTGCCAGTAGTATTTCGGGGCTGTCACCCCTCCACTTT	CASSISGLSPLHF
NA	TRBJ1-3	TRBV15	NA	TGTGCCACCAGCAGAGATCTTTTTCGTGGGACATCAGAAAACACCATATATTTT	CATSRDLFRGTSENTIYF
NA	TRBJ2-6	TRBV5-1	few	TGCGCCAGCAGCTTGTCGGGGGCTGGGGCCAACGTCCTGACTTTC	CASSLSGAGANVLTF
TRBD1	TRBJ1-2	TRBV4-2	few	TGTGCCAGCAGCCAAGCGGGACAGGGGGATGGCTACACCTTC	CASSQAGQGDGYTF
TRBD2	TRBJ2-4	TRBV19	few	TGTGCCACCCGCGCTAGCGGTCAAAACATTCAGTACTTC	CATRASGQNIQYF
NA	TRBJ2-6	TRBV6-1	few	TGTGCCAGCAGTTCACGTTACCGCGTCCTGACTTTC	CASSSRYRVLTF
NA	TRBJ2-7	TRBV7-3	NA	TGTGCCAGCAGCTTATTCAGGGGCTACGAGCAGTACTTC	CASSLFRGYEQYF
NA	TRBJ1-2	TRBV7-2	NA	TGTGCCAGCAGCCTGGAGCCGGGGGGTGGTGGCTACACCTTC	CASSLEPGGGGYTF
TRBD1	TRBJ2-3	TRBV6-6	few	TGTGCCAGCAGGACAGGGGGCTTCGGCACAGATACGCAGTATTTT	CASRTGGFGTDTQYF
NA	TRBJ2-7	TRBV27	few	TGTGCCAGCAGTCAGGCCGGCGTCTCCTACGAGCAGTACTTC	CASSQAGVSYEQYF
NA	TRBJ1-2	TRBV4-1	few	TGCGCCAGCAGCCAAGATAGACCCTATGGCTACACCTTC	CASSQDRPYGYTF
TRBD1	TRBJ1-2	TRBV7-2	few	TGTGCCAGCAGCTTGAGGCCGGGACAGGGGTATGGCTACACCTTC	CASSLRPGQGYGYTF
TRBD2	TRBJ2-1	TRBV5-6	NA	TGTGCCAGCAGCTTGGTGCGGGGAGGGTACAATGAGCAGTTCTTC	CASSLVRGGYNEQFF
TRBD2	TRBJ2-2	TRBV10-3	many	TGTGCCATCAGTGGGACTAGCGGCGGGGAGCTGTTTTTT	CAISGTSGGELFF
NA	TRBJ1-1	TRBV4-1	NA	TGCGCCAGCAGCCAAGACTACGGGGTTGGCACTGAAGCTTTCTTT	CASSQDYGVGTEAFF
TRBD2	TRBJ2-5	TRBV28	NA	TGTGCCAGCACCTTGACGACTAGCGGGGTGGCGACCCAGTACTTC	CASTLTTSGVATQYF
TRBD1	TRBJ1-6	TRBV13	many	TGTGCCAGCAGCTCACGGGGACAGGGGGCCCCACCCCTCCACTTT	CASSSRGQGAPPLHF
NA	TRBJ2-7	TRBV5-6	many	TGTGCCAGCAGCTTGGCTCTTAGCGGCCGAGGGACTGGCGAGCAGTACTTC	CASSLALSGRGTGEQYF
NA	TRBJ1-6	TRBV28	few	TGTGCCAGCAGTTCCTTCGTCAGGGGCGATTCACCCCTCCACTTT	CASSSFVRGDSPLHF
NA	TRBJ2-5	TRBV7-3	NA	TGTGCCAGCAGCCCGGACCCGGGACCCTTGACCCAGTACTTC	CASSPDPGPLTQYF
NA	TRBJ1-4	TRBV11-3	NA	TGTGCCAGCAGCTTCCGGCAGGGAGGTGAAAAACTGTTTTTT	CASSFRQGGEKLFF